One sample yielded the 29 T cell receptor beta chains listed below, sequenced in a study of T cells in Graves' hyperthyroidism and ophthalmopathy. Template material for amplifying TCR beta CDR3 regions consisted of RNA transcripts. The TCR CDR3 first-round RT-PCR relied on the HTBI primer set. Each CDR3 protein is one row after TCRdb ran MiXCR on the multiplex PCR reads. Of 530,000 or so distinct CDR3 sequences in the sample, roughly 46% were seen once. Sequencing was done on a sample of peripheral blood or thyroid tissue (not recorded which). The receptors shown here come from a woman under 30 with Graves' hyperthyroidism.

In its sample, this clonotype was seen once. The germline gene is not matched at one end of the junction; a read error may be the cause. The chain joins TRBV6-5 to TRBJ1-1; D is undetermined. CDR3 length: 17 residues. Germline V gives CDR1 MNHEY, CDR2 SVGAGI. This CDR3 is CAISYSLSVRMNTEAFF. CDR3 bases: TGTGCCATCAGTTACTCTCTTAGTGTCAGGATGAACACTGAAGCTTTCTTT.

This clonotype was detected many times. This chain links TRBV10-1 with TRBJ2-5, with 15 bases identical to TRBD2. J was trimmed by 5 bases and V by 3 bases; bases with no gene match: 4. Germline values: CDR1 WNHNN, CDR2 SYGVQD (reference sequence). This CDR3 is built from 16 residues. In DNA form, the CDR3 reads TGCGCCAGCAGTGAAGGAGGACTAGCGGGAGGGGAGACCCAGTACTTC. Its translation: CASSEGGLAGGETQYF.

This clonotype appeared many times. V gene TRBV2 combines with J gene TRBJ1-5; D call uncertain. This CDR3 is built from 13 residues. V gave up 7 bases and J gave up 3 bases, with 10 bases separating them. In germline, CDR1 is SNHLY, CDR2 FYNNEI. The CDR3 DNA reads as TGTGCCAGCACAACACAAGCCAATCAGCCCCAGCATTTT. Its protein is CASTTQANQPQHF.

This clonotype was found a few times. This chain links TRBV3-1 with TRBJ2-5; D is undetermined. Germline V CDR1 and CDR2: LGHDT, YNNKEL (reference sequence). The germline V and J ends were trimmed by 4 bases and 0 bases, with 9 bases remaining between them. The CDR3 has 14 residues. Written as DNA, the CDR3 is TGTGCCAGCAGCCGCTCGTACGACCAAGAGACCCAGTACTTC. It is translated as CASSRSYDQETQYF.

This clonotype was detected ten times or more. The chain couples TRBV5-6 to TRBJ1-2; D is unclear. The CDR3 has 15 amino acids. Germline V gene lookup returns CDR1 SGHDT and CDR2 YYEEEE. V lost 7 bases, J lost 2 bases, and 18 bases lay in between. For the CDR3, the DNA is TGTGCCAGCTCCTTGATCCGCGACCAAAACTATGGCTACACCTTC. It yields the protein CASSLIRDQNYGYTF.

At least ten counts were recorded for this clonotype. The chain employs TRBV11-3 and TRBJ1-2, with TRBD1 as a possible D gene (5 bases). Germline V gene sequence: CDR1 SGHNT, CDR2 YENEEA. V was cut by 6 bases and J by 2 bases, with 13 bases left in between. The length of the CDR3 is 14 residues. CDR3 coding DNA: TGTGCCAGCAGTCAGGGAGGGACCAACTATGGCTACACCTTC. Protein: CASSQGGTNYGYTF. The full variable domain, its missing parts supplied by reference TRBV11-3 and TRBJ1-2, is EAGVVQSPRYKIIEKKQPVAFWCNPISGHNTLYWYLQNLGQGPELLIRYENEEAVDDSQLPKDRFSAERLKGVDSTLKIQPAELGDSAVYLCASSQGGTNYGYTFGSGTRLTVV.

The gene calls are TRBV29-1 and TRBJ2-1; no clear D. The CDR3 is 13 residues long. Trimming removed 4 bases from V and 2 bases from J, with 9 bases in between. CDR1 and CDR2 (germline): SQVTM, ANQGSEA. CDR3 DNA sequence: TGCAGCGTTGGGGGAACGACCTACAATGAGCAGTTCTTC. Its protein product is CSVGGTTYNEQFF.

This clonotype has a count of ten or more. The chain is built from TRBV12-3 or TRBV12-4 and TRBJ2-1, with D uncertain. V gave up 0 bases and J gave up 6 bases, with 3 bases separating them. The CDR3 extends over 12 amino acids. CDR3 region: CASSLAFNEQFF. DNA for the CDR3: TGTGCCAGCAGTTTAGCCTTCAATGAGCAGTTCTTC.

The DNA for the CDR3 is TGTGCCACCAGTCCGGCAGGGACAGGGAACACTGAAGCTTTCTTT. This gives the protein CATSPAGTGNTEAFF. The gene calls are TRBV24-1 and TRBJ1-1; 8 nucleotides line up with TRBD1. The CDR3 totals 15 residues. V lost 6 bases to trimming and J lost 1 base; unmatched junction nucleotides: 6. CDR1 is KGHDR and CDR2 is SFDVKD in the germline V gene.

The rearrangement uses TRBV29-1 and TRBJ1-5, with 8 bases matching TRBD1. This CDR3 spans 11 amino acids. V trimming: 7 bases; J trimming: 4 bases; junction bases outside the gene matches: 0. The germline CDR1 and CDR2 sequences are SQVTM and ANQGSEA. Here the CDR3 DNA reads TGCAGCGGGACAGGGAATCAGCCCCAGCATTTT. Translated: CSGTGNQPQHF.

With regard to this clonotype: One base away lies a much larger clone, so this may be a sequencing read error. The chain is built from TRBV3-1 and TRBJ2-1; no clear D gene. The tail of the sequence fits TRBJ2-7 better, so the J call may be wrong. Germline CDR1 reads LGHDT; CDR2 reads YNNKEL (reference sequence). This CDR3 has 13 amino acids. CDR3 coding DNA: TGTGCCAGCAGCCAAGGGGCCAACAATGAGCAGTACTTC. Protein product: CASSQGANNEQYF.

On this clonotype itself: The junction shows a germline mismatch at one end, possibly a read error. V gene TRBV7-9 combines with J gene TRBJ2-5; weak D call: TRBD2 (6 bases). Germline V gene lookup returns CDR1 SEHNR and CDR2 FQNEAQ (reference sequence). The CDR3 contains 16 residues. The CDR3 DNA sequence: TGCGCCAGCAGCCAGCCTGGGCACGGGAGCTTGGAGGCCCAGTACTTC. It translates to CASSQPGHGSLEAQYF.

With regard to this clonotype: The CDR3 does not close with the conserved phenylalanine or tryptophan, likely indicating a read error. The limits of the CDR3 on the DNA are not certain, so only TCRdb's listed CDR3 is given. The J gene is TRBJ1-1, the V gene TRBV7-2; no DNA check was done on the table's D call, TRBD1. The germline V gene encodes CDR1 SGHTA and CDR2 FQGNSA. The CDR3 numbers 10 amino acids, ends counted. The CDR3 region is CASSPETGTM.

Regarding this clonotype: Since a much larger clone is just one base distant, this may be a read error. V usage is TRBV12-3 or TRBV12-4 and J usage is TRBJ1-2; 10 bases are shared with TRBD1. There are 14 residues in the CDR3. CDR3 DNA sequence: TGTGCTAGTGGTTTGGGACAGGGGCTCTATAGCTACACCTTC. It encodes CASGLGQGLYSYTF.

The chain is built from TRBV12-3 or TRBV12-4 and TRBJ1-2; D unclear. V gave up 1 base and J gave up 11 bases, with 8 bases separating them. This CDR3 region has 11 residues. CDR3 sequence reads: CASSLGGMYTF. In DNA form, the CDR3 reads TGTGCCAGCAGTTTAGGGGGAATGTACACCTTC.

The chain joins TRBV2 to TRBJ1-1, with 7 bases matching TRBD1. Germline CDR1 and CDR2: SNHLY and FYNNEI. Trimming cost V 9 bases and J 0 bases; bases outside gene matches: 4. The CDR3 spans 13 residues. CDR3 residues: CASTGQLNTEAFF. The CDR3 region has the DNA TGTGCCAGTACGGGACAGTTGAACACTGAAGCTTTCTTT.

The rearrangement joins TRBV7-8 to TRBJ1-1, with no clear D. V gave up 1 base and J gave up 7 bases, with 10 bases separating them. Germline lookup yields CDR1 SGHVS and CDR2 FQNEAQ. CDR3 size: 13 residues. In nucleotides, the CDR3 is TGTGCCAGCAGCTTAGTAGTTGCGGATGAAGCTTTCTTT. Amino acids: CASSLVVADEAFF.

CDR3 DNA sequence: TGCAGTGCCAGGGGCAGGGGGGGGAGATATGGCTACACCTTC. Its translation is CSARGRGGRYGYTF. The V and J genes are TRBV20-1 and TRBJ1-2; 7 nucleotides match TRBD1. This CDR3 is 14 amino acids long. Germline trimming cut 6 bases from V and 5 bases from J; bases unmatched to any gene: 12. Germline V gives CDR1 DFQATT, CDR2 SNEGSKA (reference sequence).

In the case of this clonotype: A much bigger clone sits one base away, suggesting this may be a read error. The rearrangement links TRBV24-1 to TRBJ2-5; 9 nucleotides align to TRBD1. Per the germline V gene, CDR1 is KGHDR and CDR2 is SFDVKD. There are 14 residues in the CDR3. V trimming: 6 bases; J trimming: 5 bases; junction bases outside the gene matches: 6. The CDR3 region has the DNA TGTGCCACCAGTCAAACAGGGGGCGATGAGACCCAGTACTTC. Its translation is CATSQTGGDETQYF.

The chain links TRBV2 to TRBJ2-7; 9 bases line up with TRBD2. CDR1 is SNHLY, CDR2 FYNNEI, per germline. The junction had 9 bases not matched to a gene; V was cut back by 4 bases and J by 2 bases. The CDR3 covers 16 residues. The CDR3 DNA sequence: TGTGCCAGCAGTGCTCCCGAGGCGGGAGGGCCCTACGAGCAGTACTTC. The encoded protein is CASSAPEAGGPYEQYF.

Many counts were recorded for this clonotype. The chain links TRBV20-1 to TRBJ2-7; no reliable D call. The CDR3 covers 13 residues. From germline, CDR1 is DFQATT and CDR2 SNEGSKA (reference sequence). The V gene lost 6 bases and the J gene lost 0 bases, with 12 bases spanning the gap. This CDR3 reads CSAVQFFSYEQYF. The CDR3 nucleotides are TGCAGTGCAGTCCAGTTTTTCTCCTACGAGCAGTACTTC.

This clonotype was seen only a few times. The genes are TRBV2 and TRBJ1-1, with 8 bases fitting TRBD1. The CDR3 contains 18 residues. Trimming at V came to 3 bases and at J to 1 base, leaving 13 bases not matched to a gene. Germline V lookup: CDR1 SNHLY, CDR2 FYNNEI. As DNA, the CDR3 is TGTGCCAGCAGTGATCCGGGACAGGTATCATTTGGGAACACTGAAGCTTTCTTT. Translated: CASSDPGQVSFGNTEAFF.

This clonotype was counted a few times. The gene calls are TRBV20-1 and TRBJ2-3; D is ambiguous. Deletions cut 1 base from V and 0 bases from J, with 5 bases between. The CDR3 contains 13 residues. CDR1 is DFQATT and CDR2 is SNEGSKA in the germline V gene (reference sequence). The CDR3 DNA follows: TGCAGTGCTAGAGCGGCTAGCACAGATACGCAGTATTTT. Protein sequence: CSARAASTDTQYF.

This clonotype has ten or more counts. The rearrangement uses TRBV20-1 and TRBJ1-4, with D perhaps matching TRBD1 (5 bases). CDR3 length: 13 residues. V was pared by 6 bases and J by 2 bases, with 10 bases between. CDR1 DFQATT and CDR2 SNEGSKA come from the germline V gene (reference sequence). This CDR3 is CSAPAGTNEKLFF. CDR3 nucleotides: TGCAGTGCCCCAGCAGGGACTAATGAAAAACTGTTTTTT.

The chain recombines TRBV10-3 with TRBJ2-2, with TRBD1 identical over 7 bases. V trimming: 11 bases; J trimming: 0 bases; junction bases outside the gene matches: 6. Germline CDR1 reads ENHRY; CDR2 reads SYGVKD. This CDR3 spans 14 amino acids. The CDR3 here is CAGTGQTNTGELFF. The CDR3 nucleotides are TGTGCCGGTACGGGACAGACGAACACCGGGGAGCTGTTTTTT.

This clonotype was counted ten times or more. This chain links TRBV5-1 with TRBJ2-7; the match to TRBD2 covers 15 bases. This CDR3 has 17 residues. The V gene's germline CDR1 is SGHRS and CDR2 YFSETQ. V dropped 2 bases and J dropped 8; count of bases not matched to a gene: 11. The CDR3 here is CASSFGLAGGTATQQYF. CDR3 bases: TGCGCCAGCAGCTTTGGACTAGCGGGAGGGACAGCTACGCAGCAGTACTTC.

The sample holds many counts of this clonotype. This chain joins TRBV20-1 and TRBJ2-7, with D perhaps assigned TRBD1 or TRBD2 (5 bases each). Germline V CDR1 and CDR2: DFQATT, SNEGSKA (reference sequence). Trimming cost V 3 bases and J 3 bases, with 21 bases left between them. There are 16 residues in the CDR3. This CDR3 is CSASHNIPGPHYEQYF. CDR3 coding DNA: TGCAGTGCTAGTCATAACATCCCGGGACCACACTACGAGCAGTACTTC.

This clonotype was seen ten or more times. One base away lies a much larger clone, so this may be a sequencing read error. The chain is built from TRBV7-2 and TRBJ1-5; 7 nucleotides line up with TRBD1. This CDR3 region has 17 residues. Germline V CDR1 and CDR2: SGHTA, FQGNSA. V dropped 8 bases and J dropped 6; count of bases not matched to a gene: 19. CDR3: CASVLPRGRGDGQPQHF. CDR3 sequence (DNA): TGTGCCAGCGTGCTACCCCGGGGCAGGGGGGACGGTCAGCCCCAGCATTTT.

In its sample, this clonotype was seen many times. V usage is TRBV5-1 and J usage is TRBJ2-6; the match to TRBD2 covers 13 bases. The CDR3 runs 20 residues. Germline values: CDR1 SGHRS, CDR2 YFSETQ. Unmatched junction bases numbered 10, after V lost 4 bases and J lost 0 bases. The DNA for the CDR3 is TGCGCCAGCAGCCCCGAAGGGACTAGCGGGACCTTCTCTGGGGCCAACGTCCTGACTTTC. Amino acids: CASSPEGTSGTFSGANVLTF. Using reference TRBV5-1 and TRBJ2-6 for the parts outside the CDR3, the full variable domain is KAGVTQTPRYLIKTRGQQVTLSCSPISGHRSVSWYQQTPGQGLQFLFEYFSETQRNKGNFPGRFSGRQFSNSRSEMNVSTLELGDSALYLCASSPEGTSGTFSGANVLTFGAGSRLTVL.